Listed below are T cell receptor beta chains from one sample, sequenced in a study of long-term antiretroviral therapy in people with HIV. Sequenced by immunoSEQ multiplex PCR; TCRdb stores in-frame clones only, minus some. The sample has some 25,000 clones; roughly 83% are singletons. Sequences were derived from unsorted PBMCs, sampled 0.7 years before starting antiretroviral therapy. The receptors were sampled from a man between 25 and 39 years old with HIV. CDR3s include the opening cysteine and the closing phenylalanine or tryptophan. D genes are given only for firm matches. Expanded clones are given a class, and other clones once, few, many or no size at all.

j_gene: TRBJ1-1; v_gene: TRBV7-9; d_gene: .; abundance: .; CDR3nt: TGTGCCAGCAGCTTAGTTACAGGAATGAACACTGAAGCTTTCTTT; CDR3aa: CASSLVTGMNTEAFF
j_gene: TRBJ2-1; v_gene: TRBV9; d_gene: .; abundance: .; CDR3nt: TGTGCCAGCAGCGTAGGCTCGATGGGCAATGAGCAGTTCTTC; CDR3aa: CASSVGSMGNEQFF
j_gene: TRBJ1-6; v_gene: TRBV9; d_gene: TRBD1; abundance: .; CDR3nt: TGTGCCAGCAGCGAGGACAGGGCTCGGTCACCCCTCCACTTT; CDR3aa: CASSEDRARSPLHF
j_gene: TRBJ1-5; v_gene: TRBV28; d_gene: .; abundance: .; CDR3nt: TGTGCCAGCAGTCTCCCCCGGGGGCCCCAGCATTTT; CDR3aa: CASSLPRGPQHF
j_gene: TRBJ2-2; v_gene: TRBV4-1; d_gene: TRBD1; abundance: .; CDR3nt: TGCGCCAGCAGCCACCGGGACAGCTACACCGGGGAGCTGTTTTTT; CDR3aa: CASSHRDSYTGELFF
j_gene: TRBJ1-1; v_gene: TRBV2; d_gene: .; abundance: .; CDR3nt: TGTGCCAGTATAACCGACATCAACACTGAAGCTTTCTTT; CDR3aa: CASITDINTEAFF
j_gene: TRBJ1-4; v_gene: TRBV10-3; d_gene: .; abundance: .; CDR3nt: TGTGCCATCAGTGAGTCGACAGTTGGCGAAAAACTGTTTTTT; CDR3aa: CAISESTVGEKLFF
j_gene: TRBJ2-1; v_gene: TRBV5-1; d_gene: TRBD1; abundance: .; CDR3nt: TGCGCCAGCAGCTTGGCCGGGACAGGGGGATTGGATGAGCAGTTCTTC; CDR3aa: CASSLAGTGGLDEQFF
j_gene: TRBJ1-2; v_gene: TRBV5-5; d_gene: .; abundance: .; CDR3nt: TGTGCCAGCAGCTTGGACCCGAGACAGTTGAATGGCTACACCTTC; CDR3aa: CASSLDPRQLNGYTF
j_gene: TRBJ2-7; v_gene: TRBV4-1; d_gene: .; abundance: .; CDR3nt: TGCGCCAGCAGCCAAGATGGTAGGGAGCAGTACTTC; CDR3aa: CASSQDGREQYF
j_gene: TRBJ1-2; v_gene: TRBV4-2; d_gene: .; abundance: .; CDR3nt: TGTGCCAGCAGCCAAGATGGGAGGGGACGAGCTAACTATGGCTACACCTTC; CDR3aa: CASSQDGRGRANYGYTF
j_gene: TRBJ1-3; v_gene: TRBV28; d_gene: .; abundance: .; CDR3nt: TGTGCCAGCTTCGGAGCCGACAAGCTGGGAAACACCATATATTTT; CDR3aa: CASFGADKLGNTIYF
j_gene: TRBJ2-1; v_gene: TRBV7-2; d_gene: .; abundance: .; CDR3nt: TGTGCCAGCAGCTTAGGACACCCGAGCTCCTACAATGAGCAGTTCTTC; CDR3aa: CASSLGHPSSYNEQFF
j_gene: TRBJ2-1; v_gene: TRBV5-4; d_gene: TRBD2; abundance: .; CDR3nt: TGTGCCAGCAGCTTATGGACTAGCGGGAGTCAGAATGAGCAGTTCTTC; CDR3aa: CASSLWTSGSQNEQFF
j_gene: TRBJ2-1; v_gene: TRBV23-1; d_gene: TRBD2; abundance: .; CDR3nt: TGCGCCACTAGGGGAGGGACCCCCTTCAATGAGCAGTTCTTC; CDR3aa: CATRGGTPFNEQFF
j_gene: TRBJ2-1; v_gene: TRBV9; d_gene: .; abundance: .; CDR3nt: TGTGCCAGCAGCGTATCAGGACAGAACAATGAGCAGTTCTTC; CDR3aa: CASSVSGQNNEQFF
j_gene: TRBJ1-4; v_gene: TRBV6-1; d_gene: .; abundance: few; CDR3nt: TGTGCCAGCAGTGTGGACGTTGGGAATGAAAAACTGTTTTTT; CDR3aa: CASSVDVGNEKLFF
j_gene: TRBJ2-3; v_gene: TRBV19; d_gene: TRBD2; abundance: .; CDR3nt: TGTGCCAGTAGTCGCCCTAGACTAGCGGGTGGGCCAGATACGCAGTATTTT; CDR3aa: CASSRPRLAGGPDTQYF
j_gene: TRBJ1-4; v_gene: TRBV28; d_gene: .; abundance: .; CDR3nt: TGTGCCAGCAGGTCGGGAGGGTACGGAGAAAAACTGTTTTTT; CDR3aa: CASRSGGYGEKLFF
j_gene: TRBJ2-7; v_gene: TRBV6-5; d_gene: .; abundance: once; CDR3nt: TGTGCCAGCAGTTATCAGGGCGAGCAGTACTTC; CDR3aa: CASSYQGEQYF
j_gene: TRBJ1-1; v_gene: TRBV5-1; d_gene: TRBD1; abundance: .; CDR3nt: TGCGCCAGCAGCCAAACCGGGGCAGGGGGGCCCACTGAAGCTTTCTTT; CDR3aa: CASSQTGAGGPTEAFF
j_gene: TRBJ2-1; v_gene: TRBV7-7; d_gene: .; abundance: .; CDR3nt: TGTGCTAGCAGCCCCCTTTATGGCTCCTACAATGAGCAGTTCTTC; CDR3aa: CASSPLYGSYNEQFF
j_gene: TRBJ2-2; v_gene: TRBV15; d_gene: .; abundance: once; CDR3nt: TGTGCCACCAACCTAGGGGCAGGGAACACCGGGGAGCTGTTTTTT; CDR3aa: CATNLGAGNTGELFF
j_gene: TRBJ2-2; v_gene: TRBV6-5; d_gene: TRBD2; abundance: .; CDR3nt: TGTGCCAGCAGTTTACTAGCGGCGACCACCGGGGAGCTGTTTTTT; CDR3aa: CASSLLAATTGELFF
j_gene: TRBJ2-1; v_gene: TRBV5-1; d_gene: TRBD2; abundance: .; CDR3nt: TGCGCCAGCAGCTTGTTGTCAGGGAGGGATGAGCAGTTCTTC; CDR3aa: CASSLLSGRDEQFF
j_gene: TRBJ2-5; v_gene: TRBV15; d_gene: .; abundance: .; CDR3nt: TGTGCCACCAGCAGAGAGGGAAGGGTTGAAGTGACCCAGTACTTC; CDR3aa: CATSREGRVEVTQYF
j_gene: TRBJ2-2; v_gene: TRBV5-1; d_gene: .; abundance: .; CDR3nt: TGCGCCAGCAGCTTGAGGGCAGGGGAATTTGCCGGGGAGCTGTTTTTT; CDR3aa: CASSLRAGEFAGELFF
j_gene: TRBJ2-1; v_gene: TRBV7-9; d_gene: .; abundance: medium-sized; CDR3nt: TGTGCCAGCAGCTTAGCCCAGCAATACTACAATGAGCAGTTCTTC; CDR3aa: CASSLAQQYYNEQFF
j_gene: TRBJ1-6; v_gene: TRBV9; d_gene: TRBD1; abundance: .; CDR3nt: TGTGCCAGCAGCGTCCGGGACAGCAATTCACCCCTCCACTTT; CDR3aa: CASSVRDSNSPLHF
j_gene: TRBJ2-1; v_gene: TRBV19; d_gene: TRBD2; abundance: .; CDR3nt: TGTGCCAGTAGTATCCTCCCCTCACTAGCGGGGAGCAATGAGCAGTTCTTC; CDR3aa: CASSILPSLAGSNEQFF
j_gene: TRBJ1-6; v_gene: TRBV5-1; d_gene: .; abundance: .; CDR3nt: TGCGCCAGCAGCTTGGCCGGGCAGTATAATTCACCCCTCCACTTT; CDR3aa: CASSLAGQYNSPLHF
j_gene: TRBJ1-2; v_gene: TRBV5-4; d_gene: .; abundance: few; CDR3nt: TGTGCCAGCAGCTTGGTAGGGCCCTTAGGAGGCTACACCTTC; CDR3aa: CASSLVGPLGGYTF
j_gene: TRBJ2-6; v_gene: TRBV30; d_gene: TRBD1; abundance: .; CDR3nt: TGTGCCTGGAGCCGGGACAGGGTACCTGGGGCCAACGTCCTGACTTTC; CDR3aa: CAWSRDRVPGANVLTF
j_gene: TRBJ2-5; v_gene: TRBV7-9; d_gene: .; abundance: once; CDR3nt: TGTGCCAGCAGTGGAGAAGAGACCCAGTACTTC; CDR3aa: CASSGEETQYF
j_gene: TRBJ2-2; v_gene: TRBV15; d_gene: .; abundance: .; CDR3nt: TGTGCCACCAGCAGAGAGATGAAGTCCCCTAACACCGGGGAGCTGTTTTTT; CDR3aa: CATSREMKSPNTGELFF
j_gene: TRBJ2-1; v_gene: TRBV28; d_gene: TRBD2; abundance: once; CDR3nt: TGTGCCAGCAGCACCTACACATCCTGGGGTGGAGAAGCGGGGGTCTGGGATGAGCAGTTCTTC; CDR3aa: CASSTYTSWGGEAGVWDEQFF
j_gene: TRBJ2-5; v_gene: TRBV7-8; d_gene: TRBD1; abundance: .; CDR3nt: TGTGCCAGCAGCTTAGAAGGCTGGGGGGACAGGGGGGAGACCCAGTACTTC; CDR3aa: CASSLEGWGDRGETQYF
j_gene: TRBJ2-7; v_gene: TRBV5-1; d_gene: .; abundance: .; CDR3nt: TGCGCCAGCAGCTTGGGGGGCAGTCCCGAGCAGTACTTC; CDR3aa: CASSLGGSPEQYF
j_gene: TRBJ2-7; v_gene: TRBV5-5; d_gene: TRBD2; abundance: once; CDR3nt: TGTGCCAGCAGCCCGGGGGGACTAGCGGTCTTCTACGAGCAGTACTTC; CDR3aa: CASSPGGLAVFYEQYF
j_gene: TRBJ2-1; v_gene: TRBV7-7; d_gene: TRBD2; abundance: .; CDR3nt: TGTGCCAGCAGCTTAAGGGCTAGCGGGGGGAATGAGCAGTTCTTC; CDR3aa: CASSLRASGGNEQFF
j_gene: TRBJ1-5; v_gene: TRBV7-8; d_gene: .; abundance: .; CDR3nt: TGTGCCAGCAGCTTAGTGGGGGGAAATCAGCCCCAGCATTTT; CDR3aa: CASSLVGGNQPQHF
j_gene: TRBJ1-2; v_gene: TRBV29-1; d_gene: .; abundance: .; CDR3nt: TGCAGCGTGGCGCAAGGACTGAGCTATGGCTACACCTTC; CDR3aa: CSVAQGLSYGYTF
j_gene: TRBJ1-1; v_gene: TRBV5-4; d_gene: .; abundance: .; CDR3nt: TGTGCCAGCAGACTTACGGGGGCGGCTGAAGCTTTCTTT; CDR3aa: CASRLTGAAEAFF
j_gene: TRBJ1-1; v_gene: TRBV7-5; d_gene: .; abundance: once; CDR3nt: TGTGTCAGAAGCTTATGGGACGACGCTTTCTTT; CDR3aa: CVRSLWDDAFF
j_gene: TRBJ1-2; v_gene: TRBV4-3; d_gene: .; abundance: .; CDR3nt: TGCGCCAGCAGCCAAGCGGGGGTTTCCTATGGCTACACCTTC; CDR3aa: CASSQAGVSYGYTF
j_gene: TRBJ2-4; v_gene: TRBV9; d_gene: TRBD2; abundance: .; CDR3nt: TGTGCCAGCAGCGTAGGGGGGGGGAAAAACATTCAGTACTTC; CDR3aa: CASSVGGGKNIQYF
j_gene: TRBJ2-7; v_gene: TRBV2; d_gene: .; abundance: .; CDR3nt: TGTGCCAGCAGTGGACCATTCTCCTACGAGCAGTACTTC; CDR3aa: CASSGPFSYEQYF
j_gene: TRBJ2-1; v_gene: TRBV5-6; d_gene: TRBD1; abundance: .; CDR3nt: TGTGCCAGCAGCACGACGGACAGGGGTAATGAGCAGTTCTTC; CDR3aa: CASSTTDRGNEQFF
j_gene: TRBJ1-2; v_gene: TRBV5-1; d_gene: TRBD1; abundance: few; CDR3nt: TGCGCCAGCAGCCCCCGAATGGACAGGGCCGGCTATGGCTACACCTTC; CDR3aa: CASSPRMDRAGYGYTF
j_gene: TRBJ1-2; v_gene: TRBV6-5; d_gene: .; abundance: .; CDR3nt: TGTGCCACCAAGACAGTTGGCTACACCTTC; CDR3aa: CATKTVGYTF
j_gene: TRBJ2-3; v_gene: TRBV6-1; d_gene: TRBD2; abundance: .; CDR3nt: TGTGCCAGCAGTTCAAGCGGGGGGGCCCCCGATACGCAGTATTTT; CDR3aa: CASSSSGGAPDTQYF